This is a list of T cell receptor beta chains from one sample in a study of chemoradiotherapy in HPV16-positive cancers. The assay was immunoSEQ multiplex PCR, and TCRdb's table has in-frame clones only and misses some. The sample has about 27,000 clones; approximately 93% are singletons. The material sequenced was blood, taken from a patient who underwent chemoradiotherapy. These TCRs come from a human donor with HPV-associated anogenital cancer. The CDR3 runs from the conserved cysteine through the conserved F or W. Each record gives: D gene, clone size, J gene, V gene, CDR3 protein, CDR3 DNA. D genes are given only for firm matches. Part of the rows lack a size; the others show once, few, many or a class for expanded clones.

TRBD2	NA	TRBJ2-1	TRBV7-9	CASRLLSGRANEQFF	TGTGCCAGCCGGCTTTTGAGCGGGAGGGCCAATGAGCAGTTCTTC
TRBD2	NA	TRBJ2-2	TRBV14	CASSLGGGRPYTGELFF	TGTGCCAGCAGCCTCGGGGGGGGGCGCCCCTACACCGGGGAGCTGTTTTTT
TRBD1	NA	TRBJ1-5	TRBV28	CASNKLTGTGYQPQHF	TGTGCCAGCAATAAACTTACCGGGACAGGTTATCAGCCCCAGCATTTT
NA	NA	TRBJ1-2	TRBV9	CASSLGRNYGYTF	TGTGCCAGCAGCCTCGGGCGGAACTATGGCTACACCTTC
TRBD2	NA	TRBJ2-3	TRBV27	CASSFLGRAGGTDTQYF	TGTGCCAGCAGTTTCCTCGGGAGGGCCGGGGGCACAGATACGCAGTATTTT
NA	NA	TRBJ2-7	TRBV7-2	CASSLTDRPYEQYF	TGTGCCAGCAGCTTAACAGACAGGCCGTACGAGCAGTACTTC
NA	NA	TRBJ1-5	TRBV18	CASSRAGGTLGDQPQHF	TGTGCCAGCTCGCGGGCCGGAGGGACACTAGGGGATCAGCCCCAGCATTTT
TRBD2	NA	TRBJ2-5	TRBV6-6	CASSTLAGAETQYF	TGTGCCAGCAGTACACTAGCGGGGGCTGAGACCCAGTACTTC
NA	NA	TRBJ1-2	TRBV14	CASSQGRLDGYTF	TGTGCCAGCAGCCAAGGCAGGCTTGATGGCTACACCTTC
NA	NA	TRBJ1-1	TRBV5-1	CASSLGRDWAEAFF	TGCGCCAGCAGCTTGGGTAGGGACTGGGCTGAAGCTTTCTTT
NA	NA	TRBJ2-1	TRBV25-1	CASSALTESSYNEQFF	TGTGCCAGCAGTGCCCTGACTGAGAGCTCCTACAATGAGCAGTTCTTC
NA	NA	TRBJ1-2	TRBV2	CASSEARVVGYTF	TGTGCCAGCAGTGAGGCCCGGGTAGTAGGCTACACCTTC
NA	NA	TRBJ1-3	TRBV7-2	CASSLSAARGNTIYF	TGTGCCAGCAGCTTAAGCGCGGCGCGTGGAAACACCATATATTTT
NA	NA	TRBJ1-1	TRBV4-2	CASSQVGGRNTEAFF	TGTGCCAGCAGCCAAGTAGGTGGGCGGAACACTGAAGCTTTCTTT
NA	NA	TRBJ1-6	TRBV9	CASSVDGQRVSPLHF	TGTGCCAGCAGCGTAGACGGACAGAGGGTTTCACCCCTCCACTTT
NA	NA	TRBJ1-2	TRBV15	CATSAGLNYGYTF	TGTGCCACCAGTGCAGGTCTTAACTATGGCTACACCTTC
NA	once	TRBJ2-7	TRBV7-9	CASSLGEQYF	TGTGCCAGCAGCTTGGGCGAGCAGTACTTC
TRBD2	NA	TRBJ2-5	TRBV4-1	CASSQGTSWGETQYF	TGCGCCAGCAGCCAAGGGACTAGCTGGGGAGAGACCCAGTACTTC
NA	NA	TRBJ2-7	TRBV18	CASSPIRTESYEQYF	TGTGCCAGCTCACCAATTAGGACAGAGAGCTACGAGCAGTACTTC
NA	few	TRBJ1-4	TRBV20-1	CSASIPEKLFF	TGCAGTGCTAGCATTCCGGAAAAACTGTTTTTT
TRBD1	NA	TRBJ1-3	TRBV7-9	CASSKQGTGNTIYF	TGTGCCAGCAGCAAACAGGGGACAGGAAACACCATATATTTT
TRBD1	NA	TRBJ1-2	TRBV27	CASSSSGTGNGYTF	TGTGCCAGCAGTTCTTCCGGGACAGGGAATGGCTACACCTTC
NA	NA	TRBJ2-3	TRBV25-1	CASRESSELRPADTQYF	TGTGCCAGCAGGGAATCAAGCGAGTTACGGCCGGCAGATACGCAGTATTTT
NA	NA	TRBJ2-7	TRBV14	CASSRRATHSYEQYF	TGTGCCAGCAGCCGCCGGGCCACGCACTCCTACGAGCAGTACTTC
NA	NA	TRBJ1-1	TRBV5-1	CASSEPGNTEAFF	TGCGCCAGCAGTGAACCAGGGAACACTGAAGCTTTCTTT
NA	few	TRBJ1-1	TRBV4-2	CASSPSDSPPEAFF	TGTGCCAGCAGCCCCTCGGACAGCCCCCCTGAAGCTTTCTTT
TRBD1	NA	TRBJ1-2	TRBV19	CASSDRQGNYGYTF	TGTGCCAGTAGTGATCGACAGGGTAACTATGGCTACACCTTC
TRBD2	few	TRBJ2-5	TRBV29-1	CSVEGLAGGGQYF	TGCAGCGTTGAAGGGCTAGCGGGGGGTGGCCAGTACTTC
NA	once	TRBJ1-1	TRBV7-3	CASSLTFGTEAFF	TGTGCCAGCAGCTTAACTTTCGGCACTGAAGCTTTCTTT
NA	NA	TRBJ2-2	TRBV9	CASSVVGAVGELFF	TGTGCCAGCAGCGTAGTGGGAGCGGTCGGGGAGCTGTTTTTT
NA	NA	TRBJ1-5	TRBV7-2	CASSLGVVNQPQHF	TGTGCCAGCAGCTTAGGGGTCGTAAATCAGCCCCAGCATTTT
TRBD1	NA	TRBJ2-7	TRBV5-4	CASSGTGLNYEQYF	TGTGCCAGCAGCGGGACAGGGCTTAACTACGAGCAGTACTTC
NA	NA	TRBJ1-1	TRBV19	CASSIDRGSEAFF	TGTGCCAGTAGTATAGATCGGGGGTCTGAAGCTTTCTTT
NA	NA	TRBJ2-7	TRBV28	CASSQVYEQYF	TGTGCCAGCAGTCAGGTATACGAGCAGTACTTC
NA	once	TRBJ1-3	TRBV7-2	CASSKSPGNTIYF	TGTGCCAGCAGCAAGTCGCCGGGAAACACCATATATTTT
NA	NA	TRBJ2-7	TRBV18	CASSPLDSIPYEQYF	TGTGCCAGCTCACCACTCGACAGTATCCCCTACGAGCAGTACTTC
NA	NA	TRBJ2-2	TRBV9	CASSVVGAGELFF	TGTGCCAGCAGCGTAGTCGGGGCCGGGGAGCTGTTTTTT
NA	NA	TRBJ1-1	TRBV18	CASSIGANTEAFF	TGTGCCAGCTCAATAGGGGCGAACACTGAAGCTTTCTTT
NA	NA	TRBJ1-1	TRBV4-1	CASSQDRAAPLNTEAFF	TGCGCCAGCAGCCAAGATAGGGCCGCACCACTGAACACTGAAGCTTTCTTT
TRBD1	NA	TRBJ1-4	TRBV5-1	CASSSGTEIPSNEKLFF	TGCGCCAGCAGCTCCGGGACAGAAATACCGTCTAATGAAAAACTGTTTTTT
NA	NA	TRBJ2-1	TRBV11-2	CASSLNVGVGSYNEQFF	TGTGCCAGCAGCTTAAATGTGGGGGTGGGCTCCTACAATGAGCAGTTCTTC
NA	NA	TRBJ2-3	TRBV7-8	CASSSLWISNTQYF	TGTGCCAGCAGCTCCCTTTGGATAAGCAACACGCAGTATTTT
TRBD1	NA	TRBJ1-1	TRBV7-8	CASSPPGQGAFGGEAFF	TGTGCCAGCAGCCCTCCGGGACAGGGGGCCTTCGGTGGTGAAGCTTTCTTT
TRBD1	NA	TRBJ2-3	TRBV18	CASSPPGQVSDTQYF	TGTGCCAGCTCGCCCCCGGGACAGGTCTCAGATACGCAGTATTTT
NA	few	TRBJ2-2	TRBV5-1	CASSLSGTGELFF	TGCGCCAGCAGCTTAAGTGGGACCGGGGAGCTGTTTTTT
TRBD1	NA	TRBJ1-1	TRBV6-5	CASSYAGTGYTEAFF	TGTGCCAGCAGTTACGCCGGGACAGGTTACACTGAAGCTTTCTTT
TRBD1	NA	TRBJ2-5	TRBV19	CASSMMGARTGLETQYF	TGTGCCAGTAGTATGATGGGCGCCCGGACAGGGTTAGAGACCCAGTACTTC
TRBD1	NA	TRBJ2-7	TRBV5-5	CASSLIGGQEYF	TGTGCCAGCAGCCTGATCGGCGGACAGGAGTACTTC
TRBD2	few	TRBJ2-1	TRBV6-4	CASSDGGAYNEQFF	TGTGCCAGCAGTGACGGGGGGGCCTACAATGAGCAGTTCTTC
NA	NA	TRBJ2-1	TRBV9	CASSVAGLGEQFF	TGTGCCAGCAGCGTAGCCGGACTCGGTGAGCAGTTCTTC
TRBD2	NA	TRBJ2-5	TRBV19	CASSIGLLAGGPGKETQYF	TGTGCCAGTAGTATTGGGCTGCTAGCGGGGGGGCCAGGTAAAGAGACCCAGTACTTC
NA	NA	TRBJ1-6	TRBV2	CASSTTGTRSPLHF	TGTGCCAGCAGTACAACAGGTACCCGCTCACCCCTCCACTTT
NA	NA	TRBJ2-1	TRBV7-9	CASSFGAPPYNEQFF	TGTGCCAGCAGCTTTGGGGCGCCCCCCTACAATGAGCAGTTCTTC
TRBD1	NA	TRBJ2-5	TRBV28	CASNLRDRRQETQYF	TGTGCCAGCAATCTCCGGGACAGGCGACAAGAGACCCAGTACTTC
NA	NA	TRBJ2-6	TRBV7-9	CASSLQGIYISGGANVLTF	TGTGCCAGCAGCTTACAGGGGATTTATATCTCTGGTGGGGCCAACGTCCTGACTTTC